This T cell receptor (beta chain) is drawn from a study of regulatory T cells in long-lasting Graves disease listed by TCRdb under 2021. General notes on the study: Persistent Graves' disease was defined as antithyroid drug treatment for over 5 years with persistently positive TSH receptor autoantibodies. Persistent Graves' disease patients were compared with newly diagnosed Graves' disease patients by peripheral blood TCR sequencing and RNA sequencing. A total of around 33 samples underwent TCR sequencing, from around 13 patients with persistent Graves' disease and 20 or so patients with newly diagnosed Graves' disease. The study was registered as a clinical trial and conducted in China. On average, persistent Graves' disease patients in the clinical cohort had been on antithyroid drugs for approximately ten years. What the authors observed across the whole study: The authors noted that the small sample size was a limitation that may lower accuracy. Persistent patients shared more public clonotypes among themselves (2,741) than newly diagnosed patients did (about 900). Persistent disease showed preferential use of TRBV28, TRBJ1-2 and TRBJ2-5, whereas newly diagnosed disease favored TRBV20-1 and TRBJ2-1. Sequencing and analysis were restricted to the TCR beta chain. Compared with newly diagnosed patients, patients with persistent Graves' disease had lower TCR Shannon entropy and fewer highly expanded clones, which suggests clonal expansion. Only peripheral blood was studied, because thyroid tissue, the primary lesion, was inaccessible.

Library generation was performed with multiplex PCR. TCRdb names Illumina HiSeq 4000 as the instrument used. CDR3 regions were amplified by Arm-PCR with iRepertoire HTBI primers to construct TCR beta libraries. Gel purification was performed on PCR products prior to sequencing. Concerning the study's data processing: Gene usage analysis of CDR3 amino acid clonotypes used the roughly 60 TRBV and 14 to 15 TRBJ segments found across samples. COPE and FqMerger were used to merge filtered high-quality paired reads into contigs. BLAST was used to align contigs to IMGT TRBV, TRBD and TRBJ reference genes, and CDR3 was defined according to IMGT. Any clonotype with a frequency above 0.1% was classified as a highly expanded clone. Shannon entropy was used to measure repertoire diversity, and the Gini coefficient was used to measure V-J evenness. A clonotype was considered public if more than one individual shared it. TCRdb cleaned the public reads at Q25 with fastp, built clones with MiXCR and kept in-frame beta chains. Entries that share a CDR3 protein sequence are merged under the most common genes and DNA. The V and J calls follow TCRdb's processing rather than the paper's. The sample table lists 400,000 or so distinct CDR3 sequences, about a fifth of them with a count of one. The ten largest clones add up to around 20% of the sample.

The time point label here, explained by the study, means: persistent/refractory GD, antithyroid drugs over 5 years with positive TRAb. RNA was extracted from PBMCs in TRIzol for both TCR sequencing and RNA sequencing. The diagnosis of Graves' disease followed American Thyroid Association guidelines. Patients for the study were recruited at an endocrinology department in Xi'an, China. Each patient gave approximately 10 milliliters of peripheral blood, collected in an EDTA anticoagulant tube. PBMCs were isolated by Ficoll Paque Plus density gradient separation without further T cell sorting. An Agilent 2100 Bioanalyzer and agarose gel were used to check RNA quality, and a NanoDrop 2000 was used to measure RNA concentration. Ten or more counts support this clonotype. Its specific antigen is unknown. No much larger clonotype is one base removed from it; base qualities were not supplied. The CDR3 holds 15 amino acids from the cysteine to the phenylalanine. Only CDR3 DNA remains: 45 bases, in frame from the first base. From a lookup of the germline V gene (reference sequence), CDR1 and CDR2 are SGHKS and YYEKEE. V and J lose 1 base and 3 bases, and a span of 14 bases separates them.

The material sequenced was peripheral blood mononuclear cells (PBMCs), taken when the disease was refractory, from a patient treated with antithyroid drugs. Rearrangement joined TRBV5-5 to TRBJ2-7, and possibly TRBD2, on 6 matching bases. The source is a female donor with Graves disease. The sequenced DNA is TGTGCCAGCAGCTTGTTCGGGCTAGCGATCTACGAGCAGTACTTC. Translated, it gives CASSLFGLAIYEQYF.